This T cell receptor beta chain was identified in a study of spatial heterogeneity in lung cancer. Each TCR cDNA molecule carried a unique molecular identifier. TCRdb redid the calling of the 5' RACE reads with MiXCR, one entry per CDR3 protein. The sample has about 680 distinct CDR3 sequences; roughly 33% are singletons. CDR3 length: 12 residues. V lost 1 base to trimming and J lost 8 bases, with 8 bases between them. In germline, CDR1 is SEHNR, CDR2 FQNEAQ (reference sequence). By frequency in the sample, this clonotype is medium-sized. What it binds is unknown. Regarding the study as a whole: Expanded TCRs classified as ubiquitous or regional were counted, and these counts tracked ubiquitous and regional nonsynonymous mutations, respectively. Tumoral mutation counts were tracked by counts of expanded intratumoral alpha and beta TCRs.

Time point indicated: sample taken at primary tumor resection. The clonotype originates from a male donor with early-stage non-small cell lung cancer. The rearrangement joins TRBV7-9 to TRBJ1-2; D not certain. The sequencing used lung tumor tissue, collected at surgery. CDR3 sequence: CASSLDRYGYTF. Here the CDR3 DNA reads TGTGCCAGCAGCTTAGATCGGTACGGCTACACCTTC.